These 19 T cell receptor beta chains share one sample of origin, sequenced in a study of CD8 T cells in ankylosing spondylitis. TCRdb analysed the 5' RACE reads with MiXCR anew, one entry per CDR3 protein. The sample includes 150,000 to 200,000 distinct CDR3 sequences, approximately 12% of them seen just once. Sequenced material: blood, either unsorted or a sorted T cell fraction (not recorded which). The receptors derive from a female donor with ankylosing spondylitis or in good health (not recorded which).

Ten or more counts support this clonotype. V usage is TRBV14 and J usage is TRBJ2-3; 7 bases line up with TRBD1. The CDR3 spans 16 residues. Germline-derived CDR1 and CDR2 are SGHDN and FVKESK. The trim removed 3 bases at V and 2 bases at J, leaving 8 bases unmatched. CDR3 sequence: CASSQRTGKNTDTQYF. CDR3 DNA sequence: TGTGCCAGCAGCCAGCGGACAGGAAAAAACACAGATACGCAGTATTTT.

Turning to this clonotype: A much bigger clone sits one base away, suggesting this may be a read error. The CDR3 loop reads CASSLAQLDTQYF. The CDR3 bases are TGTGCCAGCAGTTTAGCCCAGCTGGATACGCAGTATTTT. The chain uses TRBV12-3 or TRBV12-4 and TRBJ2-3; unclear D gene. The V end was cut by 0 bases, the J end by 6 bases, with 7 bases between. The CDR3 length is 13 residues.

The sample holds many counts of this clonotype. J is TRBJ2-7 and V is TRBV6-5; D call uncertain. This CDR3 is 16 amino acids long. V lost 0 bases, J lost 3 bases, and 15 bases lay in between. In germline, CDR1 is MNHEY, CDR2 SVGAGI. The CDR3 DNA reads TGTGCCAGCAGTTACTCGAAGGTTGAGAGCCGCTACGAGCAGTACTTC. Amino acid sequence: CASSYSKVESRYEQYF.

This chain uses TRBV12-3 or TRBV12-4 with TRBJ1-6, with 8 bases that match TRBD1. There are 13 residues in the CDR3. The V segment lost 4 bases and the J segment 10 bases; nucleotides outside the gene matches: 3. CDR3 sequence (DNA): TGTGCCAGCAGTTCAGGGGGCGAGTCACCCCTCCACTTT. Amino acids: CASSSGGESPLHF.

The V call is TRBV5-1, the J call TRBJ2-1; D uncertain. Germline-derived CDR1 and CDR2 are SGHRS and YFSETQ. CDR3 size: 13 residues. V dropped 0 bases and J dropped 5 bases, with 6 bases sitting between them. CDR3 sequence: CASSLVTNNEQFF. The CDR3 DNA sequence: TGCGCCAGCAGCTTGGTGACCAACAATGAGCAGTTCTTC.

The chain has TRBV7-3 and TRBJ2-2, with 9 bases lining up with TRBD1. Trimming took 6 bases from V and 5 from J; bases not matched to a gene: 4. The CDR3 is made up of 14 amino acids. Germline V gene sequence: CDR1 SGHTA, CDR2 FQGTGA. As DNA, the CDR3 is TGTGCCAGCAGGCGGACAGGGGCTACCGGGGAGCTGTTTTTT. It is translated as CASRRTGATGELFF.

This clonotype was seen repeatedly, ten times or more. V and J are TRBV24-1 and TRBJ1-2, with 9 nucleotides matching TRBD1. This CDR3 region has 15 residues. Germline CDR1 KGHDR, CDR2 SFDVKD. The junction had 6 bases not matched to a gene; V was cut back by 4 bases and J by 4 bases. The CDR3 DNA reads TGTGCCACCAGTGAAGGGACAGGGATAACCTATGGCTACACCTTC. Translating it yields CATSEGTGITYGYTF.

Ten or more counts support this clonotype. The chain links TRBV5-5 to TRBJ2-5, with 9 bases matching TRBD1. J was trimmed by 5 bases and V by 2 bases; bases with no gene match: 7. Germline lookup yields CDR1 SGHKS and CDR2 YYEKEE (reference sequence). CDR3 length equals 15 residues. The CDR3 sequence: CASSLPGQGVETQYF. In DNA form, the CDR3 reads TGTGCCAGCAGCTTACCGGGACAGGGTGTCGAGACCCAGTACTTC. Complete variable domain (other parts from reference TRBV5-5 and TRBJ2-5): DAGVTQSPTHLIKTRGQQVTLRCSPISGHKSVSWYQQVLGQGPQFIFQYYEKEERGRGNFPDRFSARQFPNYSSELNVNALLLGDSALYLCASSLPGQGVETQYFGPGTRLLVL.

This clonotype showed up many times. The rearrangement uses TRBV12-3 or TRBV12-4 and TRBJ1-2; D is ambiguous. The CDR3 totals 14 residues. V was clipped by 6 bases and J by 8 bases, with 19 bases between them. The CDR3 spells CASRPTSGQYGYTF. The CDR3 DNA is TGTGCCAGCAGGCCCACGTCCGGGCAGTACGGCTACACCTTC.

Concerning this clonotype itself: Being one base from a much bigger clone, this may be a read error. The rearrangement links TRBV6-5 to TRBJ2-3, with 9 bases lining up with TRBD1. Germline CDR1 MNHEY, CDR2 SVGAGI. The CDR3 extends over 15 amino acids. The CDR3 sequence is CASSYLGQGTDMQYF. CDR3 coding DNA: TGTGCCAGCAGTTACCTGGGACAGGGCACAGATATGCAGTATTTT.

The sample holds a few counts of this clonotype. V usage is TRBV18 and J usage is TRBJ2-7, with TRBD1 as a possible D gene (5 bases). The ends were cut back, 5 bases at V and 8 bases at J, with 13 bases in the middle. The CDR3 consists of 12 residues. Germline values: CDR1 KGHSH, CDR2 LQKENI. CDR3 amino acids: CASSSDTIKQYF. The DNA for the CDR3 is TGTGCCAGCTCATCGGACACTATCAAGCAGTACTTC.

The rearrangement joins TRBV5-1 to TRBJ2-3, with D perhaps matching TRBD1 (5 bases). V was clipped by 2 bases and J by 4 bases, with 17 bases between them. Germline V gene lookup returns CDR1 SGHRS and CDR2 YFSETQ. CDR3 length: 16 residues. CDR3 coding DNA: TGCGCCAGCAGCTTAGGGGTAACCGCGGTGTCAGATACGCAGTATTTT. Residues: CASSLGVTAVSDTQYF.

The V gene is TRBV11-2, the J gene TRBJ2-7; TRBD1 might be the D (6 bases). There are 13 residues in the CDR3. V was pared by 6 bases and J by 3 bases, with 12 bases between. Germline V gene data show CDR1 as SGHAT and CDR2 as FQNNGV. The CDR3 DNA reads TGTGCCAGCAGTTCCGACAGGATCTACGAGCAGTACTTC. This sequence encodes CASSSDRIYEQYF.

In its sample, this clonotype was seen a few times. CDR3 sequence reads: CASSFSGRSGSYNEQFF. CDR3 sequence (DNA): TGTGCCAGCAGTTTTAGCGGGAGATCCGGCTCCTACAATGAGCAGTTCTTC. This chain connects TRBV6-2 or TRBV6-3 to TRBJ2-1; 9 bases map to TRBD2. Germline V CDR1 and CDR2: MNHEY, SVGEGT. The CDR3 runs 17 residues. After removal of 4 bases from V and 0 bases from J, the junction contained 7 bases not matched to a gene.

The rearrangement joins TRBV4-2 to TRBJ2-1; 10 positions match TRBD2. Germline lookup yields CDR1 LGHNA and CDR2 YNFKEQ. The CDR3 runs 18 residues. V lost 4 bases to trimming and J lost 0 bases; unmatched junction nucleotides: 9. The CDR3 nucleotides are TGTGCCAGCAGCCCTGGGACTAGCGCGATCCCCTCCTACAATGAGCAGTTCTTC. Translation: CASSPGTSAIPSYNEQFF.

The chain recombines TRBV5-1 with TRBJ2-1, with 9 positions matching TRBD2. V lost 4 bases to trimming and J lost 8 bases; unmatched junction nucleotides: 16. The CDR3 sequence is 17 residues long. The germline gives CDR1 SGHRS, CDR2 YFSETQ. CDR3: CASSPSSGLARSHEQFF. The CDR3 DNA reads TGCGCCAGCAGCCCATCCTCCGGACTAGCGAGAAGCCATGAGCAGTTCTTC.

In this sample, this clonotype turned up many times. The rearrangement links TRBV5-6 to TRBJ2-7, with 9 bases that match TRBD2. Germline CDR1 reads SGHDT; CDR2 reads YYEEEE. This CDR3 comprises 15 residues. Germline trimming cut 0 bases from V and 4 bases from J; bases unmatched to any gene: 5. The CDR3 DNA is TGTGCCAGCAGCTTGGCAGGGACTAGCTGGTACGAGCAGTACTTC. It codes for CASSLAGTSWYEQYF.

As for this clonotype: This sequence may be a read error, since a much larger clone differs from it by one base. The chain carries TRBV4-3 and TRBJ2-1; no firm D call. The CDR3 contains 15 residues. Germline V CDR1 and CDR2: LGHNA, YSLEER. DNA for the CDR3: TGCGCCAGCAGACAAGTCGGCGGAGCTTACAATGAGCAGTTCTTC. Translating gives CASRQVGGAYNEQFF.

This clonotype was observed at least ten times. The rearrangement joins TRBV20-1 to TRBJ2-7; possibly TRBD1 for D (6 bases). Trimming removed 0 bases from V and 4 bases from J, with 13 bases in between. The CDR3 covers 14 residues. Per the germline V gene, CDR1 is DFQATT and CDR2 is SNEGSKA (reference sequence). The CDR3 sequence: CSARETGRLYEQYF. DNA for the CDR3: TGCAGTGCTAGAGAGACAGGAAGGTTGTACGAGCAGTACTTC.